The 24 T cell receptor beta chains below all came from one sample that was sequenced in a study of blood T cells in healthy people across ages (dated by TCRdb to between 2014 and 2016). The library was generated by 5' RACE. TCRdb records Illumina HiSeq 2500 as the sequencer. A second PCR of roughly 7 to 12 cycles was run with a J-beta primer mix and a sample-barcoded 5' primer. Starting from the raw public reads, TCRdb applied fastp trimming at Q25, assembled clones with MiXCR and retained in-frame beta chains. Each CDR3 protein gets just one entry, which takes the most common genes and DNA from the rows behind it. The sample records 650,000 to 900,000 distinct CDR3 sequences, around two thirds of which are singletons. Of the sample, 25% to 35% is held by the ten largest clones. Material for sequencing was blood. All receptors derive from a man under 40 in good health.

The rearrangement joins TRBV14 to TRBJ2-7, with D unresolved. The CDR3 sequence is 14 residues long. Trimming cost V 3 bases and J 1 base, with 10 bases left between them. Germline-derived CDR1 and CDR2 are SGHDN and FVKESK. CDR3 bases: TGTGCCAGCAGCCAGCGCCCCCAGTCCTACGAGCAGTACTTC. It is translated as CASSQRPQSYEQYF.

This clonotype showed up just a few times. V and J are TRBV6-2 or TRBV6-3 and TRBJ2-1; D is undetermined. CDR1 MNHEY and CDR2 SVGEGT come from the germline V gene. V was cut by 2 bases and J by 7 bases, with 6 bases left in between. The CDR3 has 12 residues. CDR3 sequence: CASSYDLNEQFF. CDR3 coding DNA: TGTGCCAGCAGTTACGACTTAAATGAGCAGTTCTTC.

The chain recombines TRBV28 with TRBJ2-7, with D possibly being TRBD2 (6 bases). The CDR3 is 15 amino acids. Germline V gene data show CDR1 as MDHEN and CDR2 as SYDVKM. The V gene lost 6 bases and the J gene lost 4 bases, with 19 bases spanning the gap. CDR3 protein: CASRSAGLLGYEQYF. DNA for the CDR3: TGTGCCAGCAGATCGGCGGGGCTTCTGGGGTACGAGCAGTACTTC.

The V and J genes are TRBV7-3 and TRBJ2-5; 11 nucleotides align to TRBD2. Germline CDR1 reads SGHTA; CDR2 reads FQGTGA. The CDR3 extends over 12 amino acids. The junction had 3 bases not matched to a gene; V was cut back by 4 bases and J by 11 bases. This CDR3 reads CASSSTSGEQYF. As DNA, the CDR3 is TGTGCCAGCAGCTCGACTAGCGGGGAGCAGTACTTC.

The V and J genes are TRBV28 and TRBJ1-6, with 7 bases fitting TRBD1. Germline CDR1 MDHEN, CDR2 SYDVKM. With 4 bases clipped from V and 10 bases from J, the junction kept 13 bases outside the gene matches. This CDR3 has 16 amino acids. The CDR3 coding sequence is TGTGCCAGCAGTTCAATCTCGACAGGGAGACACTCACCCCTCCACTTT. This sequence encodes CASSSISTGRHSPLHF.

V and J are TRBV9 and TRBJ1-2, with D tentatively TRBD1 (5 bases). V was shortened by 7 bases and J by 4 bases, with 8 bases between the two germline ends. Germline V gene data show CDR1 as SGDLS and CDR2 as YYNGEE. The CDR3 extends over 11 amino acids. This chain's CDR3 is CASLGGYGYTF. CDR3 sequence (DNA): TGTGCCAGCCTCGGGGGCTATGGCTACACCTTC.

This chain joins TRBV11-2 and TRBJ2-7; the match to TRBD2 covers 7 bases. The CDR3 spans 14 residues. The J segment lost 2 bases and the V segment lost 5 bases, leaving 6 bases of the junction unmatched. Germline-derived CDR1 and CDR2 are SGHAT and FQNNGV. CDR3 sequence (DNA): TGTGCCAGCAGCCCGAGCGGGAATACCTACGAGCAGTACTTC. This gives the protein CASSPSGNTYEQYF.

The chain recombines TRBV4-1 with TRBJ2-1; 12 positions agree with TRBD2. CDR3 size: 17 residues. Germline V gene data show CDR1 as MGHRA and CDR2 as YSYEKL. V shed 3 bases and J 8 bases; nucleotides not matched to a gene: 11. CDR3 region: CASSQALAGGARHEQFF. The CDR3 bases are TGCGCCAGCAGCCAGGCACTAGCGGGGGGAGCTCGCCATGAGCAGTTCTTC.

The chain employs TRBV11-1 and TRBJ2-7, with 11 positions matching TRBD2. The germline V gene encodes CDR1 SGHAT and CDR2 FQDESV (reference sequence). The V and J ends lost 1 base and 8 bases, in that order; junction bases with no gene match: 7. The CDR3 has 15 residues. Here the CDR3 reads CASSLGGTSGRKQYF. The CDR3 nucleotides read TGTGCCAGCAGCTTAGGGGGGACTAGCGGTCGGAAGCAGTACTTC.

CDR3 amino acids: CASNPGQSSSYEQYF. DNA for the CDR3: TGTGCCAGCAACCCGGGACAGTCTAGCTCCTACGAGCAGTACTTC. This chain uses TRBV7-2 with TRBJ2-7, with 7 bases identical to TRBD1. The CDR3 spans 15 residues. CDR1 SGHTA and CDR2 FQGNSA come from the germline V gene. With V trimmed by 7 bases and J by 0 bases, 9 bases remained unmatched.

The chain combines TRBV11-3 with TRBJ2-7; D gene unclear. V gave up 5 bases and J gave up 6 bases, with 11 bases separating them. The CDR3 is 12 amino acids. Germline V gives CDR1 SGHNT, CDR2 YENEEA. The CDR3 reads CASSGTRSEQYF. The CDR3 DNA is TGTGCCAGCAGCGGAACAAGATCCGAGCAGTACTTC. The whole variable domain, remainder taken from reference TRBV11-3 and TRBJ2-7, is EAGVVQSPRYKIIEKKQPVAFWCNPISGHNTLYWYLQNLGQGPELLIRYENEEAVDDSQLPKDRFSAERLKGVDSTLKIQPAELGDSAVYLCASSGTRSEQYFGPGTRLTVT.

This clonotype was detected a few times. This rearrangement joins TRBV9 to TRBJ2-1, with D perhaps TRBD1 (8 bases). This CDR3 has 15 amino acids. Germline-derived CDR1 and CDR2 are SGDLS and YYNGEE. V gave up 4 bases and J gave up 4 bases, with 15 bases separating them. The CDR3 loop is CASSSGQGLYNEQFF. In nucleotides, the CDR3 is TGTGCCAGCAGCTCCGGACAGGGACTATACAATGAGCAGTTCTTC.

CDR3 sequence: CASSLTPGTGSHEQYF. CDR3 DNA sequence: TGTGCCAGCAGCCTCACGCCCGGGACAGGGTCCCACGAGCAGTACTTC. The V call is TRBV7-2, the J call TRBJ2-7; 9 bases fit TRBD1. Per germline, CDR1 SGHTA and CDR2 FQGNSA. The junction had 13 bases not matched to a gene; V was cut back by 5 bases and J by 5 bases. The CDR3 covers 16 residues.

This clonotype appeared a few times. The V gene is TRBV21-1, the J gene TRBJ1-5; no check of the table's D call, TRBD1, against the DNA was made. TRBV21-1 represents a pseudogene. The CDR3 has 16 amino acids. The CDR3 DNA follows: TGTGCCAGCAGCACTGGGGCGGGACAGGGGTATCAGCCCCAGCATTTT. Its translation is CASSTGAGQGYQPQHF.

A few counts support this clonotype. The chain recombines TRBV24-1 with TRBJ2-3, with D possibly called TRBD1 or TRBD2 (5 bases each). The CDR3 is made up of 16 amino acids. CDR1 is KGHDR and CDR2 is SFDVKD in the germline V gene. Trimming pared 3 bases from V and 4 bases from J, leaving 16 bases between. The CDR3 region is CATSDASQGEADTQYF. The CDR3 DNA reads as TGTGCCACCAGTGATGCAAGCCAGGGAGAGGCAGATACGCAGTATTTT.

This clonotype turned up a few times. The chain has TRBV29-1 and TRBJ2-5, with D tentatively TRBD1 or TRBD2 (6 bases each). V gave up 0 bases and J gave up 7 bases, with 15 bases separating them. Germline V lookup: CDR1 SQVTM, CDR2 ANQGSEA. This CDR3 has 14 residues. The CDR3 DNA follows: TGCAGCGTTGAAGATCCGGGGGCCTCCAGGACCCAGTACTTC. Amino acid sequence: CSVEDPGASRTQYF.

This clonotype was found a few times. V gene TRBV4-3 combines with J gene TRBJ1-1; D not resolved. The CDR3 loop spans 13 amino acids. Germline-derived CDR1 and CDR2 are LGHNA and YSLEER. V lost 1 base and J lost 4, with 7 bases in between. The chain's CDR3 is CASSQGLVTEAFF. The CDR3 DNA reads TGCGCCAGCAGCCAAGGCTTGGTCACTGAAGCTTTCTTT.

The chain carries TRBV28 and TRBJ2-5; no clear D gene. Germline V CDR1 and CDR2: MDHEN, SYDVKM. The CDR3 loop spans 14 amino acids. The V and J ends lost 5 bases and 2 bases respectively, with 12 bases between them. In DNA, the CDR3 is TGTGCCAGCAGTCAGAGGACGGGTCAAGAGACCCAGTACTTC. Its protein product is CASSQRTGQETQYF. Full variable domain (remainder filled in from reference TRBV28 and TRBJ2-5): DVKVTQSSRYLVKRTGEKVFLECVQDMDHENMFWYRQDPGLGLRLIYFSYDVKMKEKGDIPEGYSVSREKKERFSLILESASTNQTSMYLCASSQRTGQETQYFGPGTRLLVL.

The V and J genes are TRBV20-1 and TRBJ2-4; possibly TRBD2 for D (5 bases). With 0 bases removed from V and 8 bases from J, the gap between germline ends came to 17 bases. The CDR3 is 15 residues long. Germline V gene sequence: CDR1 DFQATT, CDR2 SNEGSKA (reference sequence). The CDR3 DNA reads TGCAGTGCTAGAGATGGGAGAGGGTTTGGGGACATTCAGTACTTC. This gives the protein CSARDGRGFGDIQYF.

This clonotype was detected only once. The chain has TRBV20-1 and TRBJ2-3; tentatively, D is TRBD1 (5 bases). Trimming pared 0 bases from V and 0 bases from J, leaving 13 bases between. CDR1 DFQATT and CDR2 SNEGSKA come from the germline V gene (reference sequence). This CDR3 is 16 amino acids long. CDR3 sequence (DNA): TGCAGTGCTAGAGATAAGGGCAGGGTGAGCACAGATACGCAGTATTTT. Translated, it gives CSARDKGRVSTDTQYF.

CDR3: CASSLVKVNLNTEAFF. The CDR3 DNA sequence: TGCGCCAGCAGCTTGGTCAAGGTAAACCTGAACACTGAAGCTTTCTTT. The V gene is TRBV5-1, the J gene TRBJ1-1, with D unresolved. The CDR3 sequence is 16 residues long. Germline CDR1 and CDR2: SGHRS and YFSETQ. V was cut by 0 bases and J by 0 bases, with 12 bases left in between.

Details on this clonotype: A much more abundant neighbour one base away suggests this may be a read error. This sequence joins TRBV7-9 and TRBJ1-2, with 10 bases aligning to TRBD1. The CDR3 is 13 residues long. The V segment lost 5 bases and the J segment 6 bases; nucleotides outside the gene matches: 3. The germline CDR1 and CDR2 sequences are SEHNR and FQNEAQ (reference sequence). The CDR3 DNA reads as TGTGCCAGCAGCCCGGGACAGGGGCATGGCTACACCTTC. Translating gives CASSPGQGHGYTF.

The chain uses TRBV20-1 and TRBJ1-5, with D maybe TRBD1 (5 bases). V was shortened by 0 bases and J by 5 bases, with 14 bases between the two germline ends. This CDR3 has 15 residues. Germline V lookup: CDR1 DFQATT, CDR2 SNEGSKA (reference sequence). The CDR3 sequence: CSARDSRGIDQPQHF. The CDR3, as DNA: TGCAGTGCTAGAGATAGTAGGGGAATCGATCAGCCCCAGCATTTT.

The chain recombines TRBV12-3 or TRBV12-4 with TRBJ2-1, with D perhaps matching TRBD1 or TRBD2 (6 bases each). Trimming removed 8 bases from V and 12 bases from J, with 17 bases in between. The CDR3 is made up of 12 amino acids. CDR3 bases: TGTGCCAGCCTTCGGGGGCTCATAGGGCAGTTCTTC. The encoded protein is CASLRGLIGQFF.